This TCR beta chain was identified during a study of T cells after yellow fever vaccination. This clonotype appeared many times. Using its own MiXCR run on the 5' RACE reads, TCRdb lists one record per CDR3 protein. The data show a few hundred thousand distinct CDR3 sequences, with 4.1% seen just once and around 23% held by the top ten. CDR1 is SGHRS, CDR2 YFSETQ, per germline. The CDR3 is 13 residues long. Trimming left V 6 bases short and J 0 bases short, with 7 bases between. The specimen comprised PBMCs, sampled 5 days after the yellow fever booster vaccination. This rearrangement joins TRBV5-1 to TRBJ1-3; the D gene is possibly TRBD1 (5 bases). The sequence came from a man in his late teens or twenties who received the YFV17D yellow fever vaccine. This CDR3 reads CASTQGSGNTIYF. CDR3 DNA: TGCGCCAGCACCCAGGGCTCTGGAAACACCATATATTTT. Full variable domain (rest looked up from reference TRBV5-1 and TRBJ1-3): KAGVTQTPRYLIKTRGQQVTLSCSPISGHRSVSWYQQTPGQGLQFLFEYFSETQRNKGNFPGRFSGRQFSNSRSEMNVSTLELGDSALYLCASTQGSGNTIYFGEGSWLTVV.